Presented here are 25 T cell receptor beta chains from one specimen sequenced in a study of T cells in Graves' hyperthyroidism and ophthalmopathy. RNA transcripts provided the source from which TCR beta CDR3 regions were amplified. The HTBI primer set was used in a first-round RT-PCR of the TCR CDR3. TCRdb fed the multiplex PCR reads into MiXCR, producing one record per CDR3 protein. The data hold about 840,000 distinct CDR3 sequences, with 35% to 45% observed a single time. The specimen was blood. The source of these receptors is a man in his late teens or twenties with Graves' hyperthyroidism.

Remarks on this clonotype: Since no conserved phenylalanine or tryptophan closes the CDR3, a read error is the likely cause. V and J are TRBV7-9 and TRBJ1-5; tentatively, D is TRBD1 (6 bases). The V gene's germline CDR1 is SEHNR and CDR2 FQNEAQ (reference sequence). CDR3 length: 15 amino acids. V gave up 5 bases and J gave up 5 bases, with 16 bases separating them. This chain's CDR3 is CASSPAPGHDQPQHS. The CDR3 DNA sequence: TGTGCCAGCAGCCCAGCTCCGGGACACGATCAGCCCCAGCATTCA.

CDR3 protein: CASSLEHRAEGYTF. The DNA for the CDR3 is TGTGCCAGCAGCTTGGAGCACAGGGCCGAGGGCTACACCTTC. The J gene is TRBJ1-2, the V gene TRBV5-4, with D possibly TRBD1 on 6 matching bases. The CDR3 is 14 residues long. From germline, CDR1 is SGHNT and CDR2 YYREEE (reference sequence). Trimming left V 0 bases short and J 8 bases short, with 14 bases between.

The chain uses TRBV10-3 and TRBJ2-6; unclear D gene. The V end lost 6 bases, the J end lost 0 bases, and 15 bases lay between the germline ends. Germline lookup yields CDR1 ENHRY and CDR2 SYGVKD. This CDR3 contains 17 residues. The CDR3 loop reads CAIRASGGYSGANVLTF. The CDR3 coding sequence is TGTGCCATCAGGGCTTCCGGTGGCTACTCTGGGGCCAACGTCCTGACTTTC.

V and J are TRBV20-1 and TRBJ1-1, with a weak D call TRBD1 (6 bases). Germline-derived CDR1 and CDR2 are DFQATT and SNEGSKA (reference sequence). The CDR3 length is 13 residues. The CDR3 sequence is CRPSGASNTEAFF. The CDR3 nucleotides are TGCAGACCCTCGGGGGCCTCGAACACTGAAGCTTTCTTT.

The V call is TRBV7-6, the J call TRBJ1-1; D remains unclear. Trimming pared 5 bases from V and 0 bases from J, leaving 13 bases between. Germline loops: CDR1 SGHVS, CDR2 FNYEAQ. This CDR3 spans 15 amino acids. CDR3 sequence: CASSHPPGMNTEAFF. CDR3 nucleotides: TGTGCCAGCAGCCACCCCCCGGGGATGAACACTGAAGCTTTCTTT.

The chain combines TRBV7-9 with TRBJ2-7, with D perhaps matching TRBD1 or TRBD2 (6 bases each). The CDR3 is 13 residues long. Germline CDR1 SEHNR, CDR2 FQNEAQ (reference sequence). Trimming removed 5 bases at V and 12 bases at J, with 20 bases between. The CDR3 DNA reads as TGTGCCAGCAGCCCTCTTTTGGGGGGCTGGGGGTACTTC. Amino acids: CASSPLLGGWGYF.

This clonotype was seen once. The J gene is TRBJ2-7, the V gene TRBV6-5; D remains unclear. The germline V gene has CDR1 MNHEY and CDR2 SVGAGI. Trimming removed 0 bases from V and 1 base from J, with 13 bases in between. CDR3 size: 16 residues. CDR3 in DNA: TGTGCCAGCAGTTACTCGATACAGAGGCTTTCCTACGAGCAGTACTTC. Protein: CASSYSIQRLSYEQYF.

This sequence joins TRBV15 and TRBJ1-4, with 7 nucleotides matching TRBD1. Looked up from germline, CDR1 is LNHNV and CDR2 is YYDKDF (reference sequence). V shed 7 bases and J 6 bases; nucleotides not matched to a gene: 11. This CDR3 has 15 residues. CDR3 DNA: TGTGCCACCAACCTAGACAGGGCGACGGATGAAAAACTGTTTTTT. Translating it yields CATNLDRATDEKLFF.

This chain joins TRBV4-1 and TRBJ2-7; the D gene could be TRBD1 or TRBD2 (5 bases each). CDR1 is MGHRA and CDR2 is YSYEKL in the germline V gene. The CDR3 loop spans 13 amino acids. V lost 3 bases, J lost 2 bases, and 8 bases lay in between. The CDR3 sequence is CASSHGGAYEQYF. Written as DNA, the CDR3 is TGCGCCAGCAGCCATGGGGGAGCCTACGAGCAGTACTTC.

This sequence joins TRBV18 and TRBJ1-1, with D unclear. The CDR3 is made up of 12 amino acids. Trimming removed 2 bases from V and 7 bases from J, with 8 bases in between. The germline V gene encodes CDR1 KGHSH and CDR2 LQKENI. The DNA for the CDR3 is TGTGCCAGCTCACCAAATAACGGTGAAGCTTTCTTT. Its protein product is CASSPNNGEAFF.

For this clonotype: It may be a read error: a sequence one base away is much more abundant. The chain couples TRBV29-1 to TRBJ2-7; the D gene is possibly TRBD2 (6 bases). Germline V gene sequence: CDR1 SQVTM, CDR2 ANQGSEA. Trimming shortened V by 7 bases and J by 6 bases, and 7 bases separated the two germline ends. This CDR3 has 9 residues. CDR3 region: CSETSEQYF. The CDR3 coding sequence is TGCAGCGAGACTAGCGAGCAGTACTTC.

The gene calls are TRBV7-2 and TRBJ2-2; 9 nucleotides match TRBD2. The CDR3 is 15 amino acids. J lost 3 bases, V lost 7 bases, and 6 bases had no gene match. Germline V gene data show CDR1 as SGHTA and CDR2 as FQGNSA. CDR3 protein: CASTQGLAYTGELFF. The CDR3 coding sequence is TGTGCCAGCACCCAAGGACTAGCGTACACCGGGGAGCTGTTTTTT.

In this sample, this clonotype turned up once. The genes are TRBV7-2 and TRBJ2-5; D is uncertain. The CDR3 spans 15 residues. Germline CDR1 and CDR2: SGHTA and FQGNSA. Trimming took 3 bases from V and 1 from J, leaving 12 bases between them. The DNA of the CDR3 is TGTGCCAGCAGCTTGGCCGGTGCAGTCCAAGAGACCCAGTACTTC. Translated, it gives CASSLAGAVQETQYF.

This clonotype was counted between two and nine times. V gene TRBV9 combines with J gene TRBJ2-2; the D gene is possibly TRBD2 (6 bases). CDR1 and CDR2 (germline): SGDLS, YYNGEE. The CDR3 runs 16 residues. Trimming pared 4 bases from V and 3 bases from J, leaving 16 bases between. The CDR3 DNA sequence: TGTGCCAGCAGCATAGGGACTCTCCGGGACACCGGGGAGCTGTTTTTT. This translates into CASSIGTLRDTGELFF.

The chain carries TRBV10-3 and TRBJ1-2, with D unclear. V lost 10 bases to trimming and J lost 4 bases, with 19 bases between them. This CDR3 spans 14 amino acids. Germline V gene lookup returns CDR1 ENHRY and CDR2 SYGVKD. CDR3 amino acids: CASSPDPRAYGYTF. As DNA, the CDR3 is TGTGCCAGCTCACCGGACCCTAGGGCCTATGGCTACACCTTC.

The count of this clonotype is one. This CDR3 reads CASSYRVQGRGGYTF. CDR3 sequence (DNA): TGTGCCAGCAGTTACCGGGTCCAGGGGAGGGGAGGCTACACCTTC. The rearrangement uses TRBV6-5 and TRBJ1-2; possible D gene TRBD1, 6 bases. Per the germline V gene, CDR1 is MNHEY and CDR2 is SVGAGI. Between the trimmed V and J ends, which lost 2 bases and 8 bases, there was a span of 18 bases. There are 15 residues in the CDR3.

The genes are TRBV5-1 and TRBJ1-1; D may be TRBD1 (6 bases). Trimming shortened V by 4 bases and J by 4 bases, and 20 bases separated the two germline ends. CDR3 length: 16 residues. CDR1 is SGHRS and CDR2 is YFSETQ in the germline V gene. The CDR3 spells CASSPTTGIRGTEAFF. The CDR3 DNA follows: TGCGCCAGCAGCCCTACCACAGGGATCCGGGGCACTGAAGCTTTCTTT.

In DNA, the CDR3 is TGTGCCAGCAGCTTCATGGGACTGGGTGGCTACGAGCAGTACTTC. It codes for CASSFMGLGGYEQYF. The genes are TRBV7-8 and TRBJ2-7, with D possibly being TRBD2 (6 bases). V lost 3 bases, J lost 3 bases, and 15 bases lay in between. CDR3 size: 15 residues. The germline gives CDR1 SGHVS, CDR2 FQNEAQ.

The rearrangement joins TRBV7-9 to TRBJ1-6, with 9 bases fitting TRBD1. The junction had 2 bases not matched to a gene; V was cut back by 3 bases and J by 8 bases. This CDR3 is 14 amino acids long. Germline CDR1 and CDR2: SEHNR and FQNEAQ (reference sequence). The CDR3: CASSLRQGDSPLHF. The CDR3, as DNA: TGTGCCAGCAGCTTGAGACAGGGGGATTCACCCCTCCACTTT.

This clonotype was seen a few times. CDR3 amino acids: CASSPKTGNQPQHF. The DNA for the CDR3 is TGCGCCAGCAGCCCGAAGACAGGGAATCAGCCCCAGCATTTT. The chain carries TRBV4-1 and TRBJ1-5, with TRBD1 matching over 7 bases. The germline V gene has CDR1 MGHRA and CDR2 YSYEKL. The V segment lost 4 bases and the J segment 4 bases; nucleotides outside the gene matches: 4. CDR3 length: 14 residues.

V usage is TRBV6-5 and J usage is TRBJ2-2; D is unresolved. Germline CDR1 and CDR2: MNHEY and SVGAGI. Trimming removed 5 bases from V and 6 bases from J, with 10 bases in between. This CDR3 spans 13 amino acids. For the CDR3, the DNA is TGTGCCAGCAGTCTCCCGCCCCCCGGGGAGCTGTTTTTT. Its translation: CASSLPPPGELFF.

As regards this clonotype: The conserved phenylalanine or tryptophan normally closing the CDR3 is absent here, so this likely arose from a read error. The CDR3: CASSPSGLADYEQYL. CDR3 in DNA: TGCGCCAGCAGCCCCTCAGGACTAGCGGATTACGAGCAGTACCTC. The chain employs TRBV4-1 and TRBJ2-7, with 10 bases matching TRBD2. CDR1 and CDR2 from the germline V gene are MGHRA and YSYEKL. Trimming cost V 4 bases and J 4 bases; bases outside gene matches: 7. The CDR3 consists of 15 residues.

In this sample, this clonotype turned up many times. The genes are TRBV2 and TRBJ1-3; no reliable D call. V dropped 10 bases and J dropped 0 bases, with 10 bases sitting between them. Germline V gene lookup returns CDR1 SNHLY and CDR2 FYNNEI. The CDR3 totals 13 residues. The CDR3 DNA is TGTGCCACGAAACAGAACTCTGGAAACACCATATATTTT. Its translation: CATKQNSGNTIYF.

This clonotype has at least ten counts. The chain employs TRBV7-2 and TRBJ2-7; D possibly corresponds to TRBD2 (5 bases). CDR1 is SGHTA and CDR2 is FQGNSA in the germline V gene. This CDR3 spans 14 amino acids. Trimming took 2 bases from V and 3 from J, leaving 11 bases between them. The CDR3: CASSLFSVDYEQYF. The CDR3 region has the DNA TGTGCCAGCAGCTTATTTAGCGTCGACTACGAGCAGTACTTC.

In its sample, this clonotype was seen many times. The V and J genes are TRBV19 and TRBJ1-1; 7 bases line up with TRBD1. There are 13 residues in the CDR3. Germline V lookup: CDR1 LNHDA, CDR2 SQIVND (reference sequence). V lost 9 bases, J lost 1 base, and 5 bases stayed unmatched. The chain's CDR3 is CASSRQGNTEAFF. Here the CDR3 DNA reads TGTGCCAGCAGTCGACAGGGGAACACTGAAGCTTTCTTT.